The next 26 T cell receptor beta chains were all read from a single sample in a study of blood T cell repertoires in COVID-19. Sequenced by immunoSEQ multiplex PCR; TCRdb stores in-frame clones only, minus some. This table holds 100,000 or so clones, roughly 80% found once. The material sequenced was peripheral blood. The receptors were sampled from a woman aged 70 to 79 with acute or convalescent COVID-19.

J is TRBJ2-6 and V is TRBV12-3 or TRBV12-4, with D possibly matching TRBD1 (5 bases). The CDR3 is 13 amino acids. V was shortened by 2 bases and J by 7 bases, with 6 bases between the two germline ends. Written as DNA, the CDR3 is TGTGCCAGCAGTTTAAGGGGAGCCAACGTCCTGACTTTC. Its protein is CASSLRGANVLTF.

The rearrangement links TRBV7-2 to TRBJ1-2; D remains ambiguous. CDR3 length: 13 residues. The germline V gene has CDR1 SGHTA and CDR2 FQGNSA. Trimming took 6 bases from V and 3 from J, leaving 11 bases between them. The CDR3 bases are TGTGCCAGCAGGCGGGGTGGGGACTATGGCTACACCTTC. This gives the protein CASRRGGDYGYTF.

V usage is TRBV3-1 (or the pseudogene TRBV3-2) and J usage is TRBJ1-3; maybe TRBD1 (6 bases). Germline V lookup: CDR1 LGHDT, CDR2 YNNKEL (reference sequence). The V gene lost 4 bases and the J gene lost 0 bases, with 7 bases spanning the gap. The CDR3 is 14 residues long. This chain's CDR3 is CASSRGLSGNTIYF. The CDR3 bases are TGTGCCAGCAGCCGGGGGCTCTCTGGAAACACCATATATTTT.

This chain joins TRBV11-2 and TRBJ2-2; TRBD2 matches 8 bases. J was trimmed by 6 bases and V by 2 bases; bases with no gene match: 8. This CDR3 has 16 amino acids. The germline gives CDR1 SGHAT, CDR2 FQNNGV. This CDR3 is CASSLSAGAWAGELFF. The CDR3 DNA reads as TGTGCCAGCAGCTTATCAGCGGGGGCCTGGGCCGGGGAGCTGTTTTTT.

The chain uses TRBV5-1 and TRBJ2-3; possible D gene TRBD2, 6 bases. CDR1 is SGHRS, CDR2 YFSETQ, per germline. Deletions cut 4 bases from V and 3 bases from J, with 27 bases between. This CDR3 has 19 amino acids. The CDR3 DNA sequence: TGCGCCAGCAGCCCTGGTCCGGGAAGAACGGGGGATTTAACAGATACGCAGTATTTT. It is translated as CASSPGPGRTGDLTDTQYF.

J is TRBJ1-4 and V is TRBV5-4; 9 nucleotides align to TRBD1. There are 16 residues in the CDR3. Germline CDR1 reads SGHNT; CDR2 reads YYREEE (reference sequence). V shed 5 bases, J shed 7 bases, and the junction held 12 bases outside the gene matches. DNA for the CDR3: TGTGCCAGCAGTTTGCCTACAGGGGGCGGTCGTGAAAAACTGTTTTTT. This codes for CASSLPTGGGREKLFF.

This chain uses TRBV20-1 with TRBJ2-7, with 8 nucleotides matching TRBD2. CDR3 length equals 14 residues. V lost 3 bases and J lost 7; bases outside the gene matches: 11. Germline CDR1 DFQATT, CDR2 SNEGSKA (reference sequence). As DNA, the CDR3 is TGCAGTGCTAGTTCGGCGGGGGGCCCTATAGAGCAGTACTTC. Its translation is CSASSAGGPIEQYF.

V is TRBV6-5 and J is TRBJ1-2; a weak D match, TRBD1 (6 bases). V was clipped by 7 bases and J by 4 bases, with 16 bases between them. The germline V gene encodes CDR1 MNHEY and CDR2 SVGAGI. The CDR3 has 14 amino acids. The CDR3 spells CASTQVQGTYGYTF. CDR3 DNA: TGTGCCAGCACCCAGGTACAGGGCACCTATGGCTACACCTTC.

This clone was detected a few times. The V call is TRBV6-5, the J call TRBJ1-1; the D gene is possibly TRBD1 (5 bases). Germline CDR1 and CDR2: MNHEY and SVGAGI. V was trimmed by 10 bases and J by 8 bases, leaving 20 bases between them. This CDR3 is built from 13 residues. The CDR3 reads CAITLQPQAEAFF. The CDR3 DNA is TGTGCCATCACCCTTCAACCACAGGCAGAAGCTTTCTTT.

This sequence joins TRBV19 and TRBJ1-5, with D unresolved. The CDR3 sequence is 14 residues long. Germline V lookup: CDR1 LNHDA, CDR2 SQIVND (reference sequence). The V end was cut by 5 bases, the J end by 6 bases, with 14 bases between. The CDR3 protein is CASSRGEGLQPQHF. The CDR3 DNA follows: TGTGCCAGTAGTCGGGGAGAGGGTCTTCAGCCCCAGCATTTT. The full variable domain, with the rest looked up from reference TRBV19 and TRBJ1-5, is DGGITQSPKYLFRKEGQNVTLSCEQNLNHDAMYWYRQDPGQGLRLIYYSQIVNDFQKGDIAEGYSVSREKKESFPLTVTSAQKNPTAFYLCASSRGEGLQPQHFGDGTRLSIL.

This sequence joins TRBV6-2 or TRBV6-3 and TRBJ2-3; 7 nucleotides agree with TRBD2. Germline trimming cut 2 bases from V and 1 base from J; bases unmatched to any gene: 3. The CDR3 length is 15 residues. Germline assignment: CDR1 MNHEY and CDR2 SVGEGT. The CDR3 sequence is CASSYDRGGTDTQYF. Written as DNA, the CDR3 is TGTGCCAGCAGTTACGACCGGGGGGGCACAGATACGCAGTATTTT.

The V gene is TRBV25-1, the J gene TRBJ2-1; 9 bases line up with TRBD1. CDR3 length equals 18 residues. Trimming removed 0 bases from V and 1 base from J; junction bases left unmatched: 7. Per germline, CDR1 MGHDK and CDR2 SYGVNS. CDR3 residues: CASSEYYRTGVSYNEQFF. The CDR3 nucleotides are TGTGCCAGCAGTGAATATTATCGGACAGGGGTTTCCTACAATGAGCAGTTCTTC.

The CDR3 sequence: CAWSASGWETQYF. The DNA for the CDR3 is TGTGCCTGGAGCGCCTCCGGGTGGGAGACCCAGTACTTC. This chain joins TRBV30 and TRBJ2-5, with D unresolved. V was clipped by 3 bases and J by 5 bases, with 13 bases between them. The V gene's germline CDR1 is GTSNPN and CDR2 SVGIG (reference sequence). CDR3 length: 13 amino acids. The complete variable domain, with remaining parts taken from reference TRBV30 and TRBJ2-5, reads SQTIHQWPATLVQPVGSPLSLECTVEGTSNPNLYWYRQAAGRGLQLLFYSVGIGQISSEVPQNLSASRPQDRQFILSSKKLLLSDSGFYLCAWSASGWETQYFGPGTRLLVL.

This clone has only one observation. Written as DNA, the CDR3 is TGTGCCTGGACTCCTTGGGGACAGGGTGGAAACACCATATATTTT. This translates into CAWTPWGQGGNTIYF. This chain joins TRBV30 and TRBJ1-3; 9 bases are a match to TRBD1. This CDR3 has 15 residues. V lost 4 bases to trimming and J lost 3 bases; unmatched junction nucleotides: 7. Germline V lookup: CDR1 GTSNPN, CDR2 SVGIG (reference sequence).

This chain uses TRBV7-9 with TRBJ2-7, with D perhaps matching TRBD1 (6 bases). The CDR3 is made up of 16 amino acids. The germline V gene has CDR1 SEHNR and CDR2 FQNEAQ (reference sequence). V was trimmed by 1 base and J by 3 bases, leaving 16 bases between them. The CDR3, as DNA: TGTGCCAGCAGCTTAGTTAGGTCCCGGGACAACTACGAGCAGTACTTC. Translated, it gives CASSLVRSRDNYEQYF.

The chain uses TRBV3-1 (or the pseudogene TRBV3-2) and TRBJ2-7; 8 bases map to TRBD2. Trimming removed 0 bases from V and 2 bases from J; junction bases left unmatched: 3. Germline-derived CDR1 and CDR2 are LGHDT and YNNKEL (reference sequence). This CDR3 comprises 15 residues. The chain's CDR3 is CASSQDFSGAYEQYF. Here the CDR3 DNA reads TGTGCCAGCAGCCAAGACTTTAGCGGGGCCTACGAGCAGTACTTC.

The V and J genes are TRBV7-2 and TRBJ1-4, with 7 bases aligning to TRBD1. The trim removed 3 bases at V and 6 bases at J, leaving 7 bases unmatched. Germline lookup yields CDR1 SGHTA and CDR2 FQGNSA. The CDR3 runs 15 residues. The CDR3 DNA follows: TGTGCCAGCAGCTTCGACAGGGCACTCTATGAAAAACTGTTTTTT. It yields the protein CASSFDRALYEKLFF.

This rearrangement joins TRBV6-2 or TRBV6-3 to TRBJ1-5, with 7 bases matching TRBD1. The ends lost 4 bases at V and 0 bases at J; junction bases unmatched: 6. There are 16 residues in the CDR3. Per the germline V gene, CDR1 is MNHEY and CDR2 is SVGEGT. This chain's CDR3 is CASSSGQAYSNQPQHF. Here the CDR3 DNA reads TGTGCCAGCAGTTCCGGACAGGCTTATAGCAATCAGCCCCAGCATTTT.

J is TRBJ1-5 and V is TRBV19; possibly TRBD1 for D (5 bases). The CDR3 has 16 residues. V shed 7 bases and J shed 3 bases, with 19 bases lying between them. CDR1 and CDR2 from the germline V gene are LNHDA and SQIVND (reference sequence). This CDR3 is CASISRGTLLNQPQHF. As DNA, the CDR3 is TGTGCCAGTATTTCGCGGGGGACGCTTCTCAATCAGCCCCAGCATTTT.

The CDR3 region is CASISNRLSFTATEAFF. The CDR3 DNA sequence: TGTGCCAGCATATCCAACAGGTTGTCCTTTACCGCAACTGAAGCTTTCTTT. The chain joins TRBV2 to TRBJ1-1, with a tentative D call TRBD1 (5 bases). Between the trimmed V and J ends, which lost 7 bases and 5 bases, there was a span of 26 bases. The CDR3 sequence is 17 residues long. Germline assignment: CDR1 SNHLY and CDR2 FYNNEI.

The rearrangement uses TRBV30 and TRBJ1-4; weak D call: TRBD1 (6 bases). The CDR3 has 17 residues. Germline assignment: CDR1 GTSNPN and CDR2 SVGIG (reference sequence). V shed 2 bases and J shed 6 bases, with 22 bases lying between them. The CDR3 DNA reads TGTGCCTGGAGTCCTTACTCCCGACAGGCGGGGGATGAAAAACTGTTTTTT. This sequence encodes CAWSPYSRQAGDEKLFF.

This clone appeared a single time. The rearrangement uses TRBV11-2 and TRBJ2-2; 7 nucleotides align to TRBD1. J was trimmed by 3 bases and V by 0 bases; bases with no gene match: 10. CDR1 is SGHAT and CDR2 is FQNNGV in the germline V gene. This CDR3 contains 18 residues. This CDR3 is CASSLDLGGQTYTGELFF. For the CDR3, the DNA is TGTGCCAGCAGCTTAGATCTAGGGGGACAGACCTACACCGGGGAGCTGTTTTTT.

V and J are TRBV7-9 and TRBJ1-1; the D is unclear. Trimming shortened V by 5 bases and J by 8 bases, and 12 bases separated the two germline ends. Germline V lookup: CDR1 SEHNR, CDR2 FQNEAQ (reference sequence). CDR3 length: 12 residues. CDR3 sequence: CASSPRTREAFF. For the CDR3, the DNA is TGTGCCAGCAGCCCGAGAACGCGAGAAGCTTTCTTT.

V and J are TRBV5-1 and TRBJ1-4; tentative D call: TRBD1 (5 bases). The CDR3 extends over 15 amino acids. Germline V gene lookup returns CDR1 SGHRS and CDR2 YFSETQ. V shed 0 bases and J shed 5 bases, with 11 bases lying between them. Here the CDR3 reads CASSLVAGPNEKLFF. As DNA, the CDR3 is TGCGCCAGCAGCTTGGTTGCGGGGCCGAATGAAAAACTGTTTTTT.

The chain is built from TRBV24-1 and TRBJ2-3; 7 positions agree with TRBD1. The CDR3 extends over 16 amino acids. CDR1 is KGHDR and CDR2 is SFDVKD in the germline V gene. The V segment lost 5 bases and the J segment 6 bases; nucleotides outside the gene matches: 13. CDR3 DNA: TGTGCCACCAGTGGCCCGACAGGGAAGGGAGCGGATACGCAGTATTTT. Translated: CATSGPTGKGADTQYF.

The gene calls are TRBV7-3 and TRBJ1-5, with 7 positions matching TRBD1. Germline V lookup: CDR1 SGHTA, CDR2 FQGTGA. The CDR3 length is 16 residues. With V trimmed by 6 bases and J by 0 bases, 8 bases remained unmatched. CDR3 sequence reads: CASSPGGQISNQPQHF. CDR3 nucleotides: TGTGCCAGCAGTCCAGGGGGGCAGATTAGCAATCAGCCCCAGCATTTT.